Listed below are T cell receptor beta chains from one sample, sequenced in a study of blood T cell repertoires in COVID-19. This table comes from immunoSEQ multiplex PCR, and its TCRdb copy is limited to in-frame clones, with some not included. The data hold 240,000 or so clones, with around 79% observed a single time. Sequencing was performed on peripheral blood. The receptors were gathered from a woman over 75 with acute or convalescent COVID-19. Both conserved end residues are part of each CDR3. D genes are given only for firm matches. Not all rows give a size; the values are once, few, many and, for expanded clones, a class.

j_call: TRBJ1-2; d_call: NA; clone_size: NA; v_call: TRBV19; cdr3_nt: TGTGCCAGTAGTACCCCGGGTAGATATGGCTACACCTTC; cdr3_aa: CASSTPGRYGYTF
j_call: TRBJ2-7; d_call: NA; clone_size: NA; v_call: TRBV5-6; cdr3_nt: TGTGCCAGCAGCTCGTACGGGGGCGAGCAGTACTTC; cdr3_aa: CASSSYGGEQYF
j_call: TRBJ2-1; d_call: TRBD1; clone_size: NA; v_call: TRBV29-1; cdr3_nt: TGCAGCGTGGGACAGGGGACGAATGAGCAGTTCTTC; cdr3_aa: CSVGQGTNEQFF
j_call: TRBJ2-2; d_call: TRBD2; clone_size: NA; v_call: TRBV9; cdr3_nt: TGTGCCAGCAGCGTAGGAATGGGACTAGCGGGGGACACCGGGGAGCTGTTTTTT; cdr3_aa: CASSVGMGLAGDTGELFF
j_call: TRBJ1-2; d_call: TRBD1; clone_size: NA; v_call: TRBV7-2; cdr3_nt: TGTGCCAGCAGCCCACATATGGGACAGGGGGCTAGAGGCTACACCTTC; cdr3_aa: CASSPHMGQGARGYTF
j_call: TRBJ2-1; d_call: TRBD2; clone_size: NA; v_call: TRBV19; cdr3_nt: TGTGCCAGTAGTACTATCGGCGGGAGTAAATATGAGCAGTTCTTC; cdr3_aa: CASSTIGGSKYEQFF
j_call: TRBJ1-5; d_call: NA; clone_size: NA; v_call: TRBV3-1/TRBV3-2; cdr3_nt: TGTGCCAGCAGCCCGTCGTCCTATAGCAATCAGCCCCAGCATTTT; cdr3_aa: CASSPSSYSNQPQHF
j_call: TRBJ1-5; d_call: TRBD1; clone_size: NA; v_call: TRBV6-4; cdr3_nt: TGTGCCAGCAGTGCCTCGCCTCTTATTCAGGGGGGAGGATATAGCAATCAGCCCCAGCATTTT; cdr3_aa: CASSASPLIQGGGYSNQPQHF
j_call: TRBJ1-5; d_call: NA; clone_size: NA; v_call: TRBV4-1; cdr3_nt: TGCGCCAGCAGCCACACCTGGGGAGTTTATCAGCCCCAGCATTTT; cdr3_aa: CASSHTWGVYQPQHF
j_call: TRBJ2-7; d_call: NA; clone_size: NA; v_call: TRBV21-1; cdr3_nt: TGTGCCAGCAGCAACCGGGACAAGCCCCCTATGGTGGAGCAGTACTTC; cdr3_aa: CASSNRDKPPMVEQYF
j_call: TRBJ2-7; d_call: NA; clone_size: many; v_call: TRBV5-4; cdr3_nt: TGTGCCAGCAGCTTGCGGCGGGATTACGAGCAGTACTTC; cdr3_aa: CASSLRRDYEQYF
j_call: TRBJ1-4; d_call: TRBD1; clone_size: NA; v_call: TRBV6-5; cdr3_nt: TGTGCCAGCAAGCAGGGGGCTAGTGAAAAACTGTTTTTT; cdr3_aa: CASKQGASEKLFF
j_call: TRBJ2-7; d_call: NA; clone_size: NA; v_call: TRBV7-2; cdr3_nt: TGTGCCAGCAGCTTAGCGAACGGGGGAGTCTACGAGCAGTACTTC; cdr3_aa: CASSLANGGVYEQYF
j_call: TRBJ1-1; d_call: NA; clone_size: NA; v_call: TRBV27; cdr3_nt: TGTGCCAGCAGTTTATTTGCCGGGATGAACACTGAAGCTTTCTTT; cdr3_aa: CASSLFAGMNTEAFF
j_call: TRBJ1-2; d_call: TRBD1; clone_size: NA; v_call: TRBV9; cdr3_nt: TGTGCCAGCAGCCCAGGGACAGTGATCTATGGCTACACCTTC; cdr3_aa: CASSPGTVIYGYTF
j_call: TRBJ2-1; d_call: NA; clone_size: NA; v_call: TRBV6-2/TRBV6-3; cdr3_nt: TGTGCCAGCAGTCGGACAGCAACCGTCTACAATGAGCAGTTCTTC; cdr3_aa: CASSRTATVYNEQFF
j_call: TRBJ2-2; d_call: NA; clone_size: once; v_call: TRBV5-4; cdr3_nt: TGTGCCAGCAGCTTGGATCTTACCGGGGAGCTGTTTTTT; cdr3_aa: CASSLDLTGELFF
j_call: TRBJ2-3; d_call: TRBD1; clone_size: NA; v_call: TRBV5-4; cdr3_nt: TGTGCCAGCAGCTCCACACAGGGGGCGAAGGTACAAGATACGCAGTATTTT; cdr3_aa: CASSSTQGAKVQDTQYF
j_call: TRBJ1-1; d_call: TRBD1; clone_size: NA; v_call: TRBV5-1; cdr3_nt: TGCGCCAGCAGCTTGCGGGGACAGGGGAAGAACACTGAAGCTTTCTTT; cdr3_aa: CASSLRGQGKNTEAFF
j_call: TRBJ1-5; d_call: NA; clone_size: NA; v_call: TRBV28; cdr3_nt: TGTGCCAGCAGTTTTGGAGGGCCCGGCCAGCCCCAGCATTTT; cdr3_aa: CASSFGGPGQPQHF
j_call: TRBJ2-5; d_call: TRBD1; clone_size: NA; v_call: TRBV5-5; cdr3_nt: TGTGCCAGCAGCTTGCTTAGGACAGGGGCAGAGACCCAGTACTTC; cdr3_aa: CASSLLRTGAETQYF
j_call: TRBJ2-3; d_call: NA; clone_size: NA; v_call: TRBV12-3/TRBV12-4; cdr3_nt: TGTGCCAGCAGTTATCAGGGGAGAGATACGCAGTATTTT; cdr3_aa: CASSYQGRDTQYF
j_call: TRBJ2-7; d_call: TRBD1; clone_size: few; v_call: TRBV10-1; cdr3_nt: TGCGCCAGGGCCGGGACAGGGGACTACGAGCAGTACTTC; cdr3_aa: CARAGTGDYEQYF
j_call: TRBJ2-7; d_call: TRBD1; clone_size: NA; v_call: TRBV7-9; cdr3_nt: TGTGCCAGCAGCCAAGACAGGGGGTACGAGCAGTACTTC; cdr3_aa: CASSQDRGYEQYF
j_call: TRBJ2-3; d_call: NA; clone_size: NA; v_call: TRBV7-3; cdr3_nt: TGTGCCAGCAGCCTCAGCGGGAGCACAGATACGCAGTATTTT; cdr3_aa: CASSLSGSTDTQYF
j_call: TRBJ2-4; d_call: NA; clone_size: NA; v_call: TRBV6-5; cdr3_nt: TGTGCCAGCAGGGAGGGTCCTGGAAACATTCAGTACTTC; cdr3_aa: CASREGPGNIQYF
j_call: TRBJ1-1; d_call: NA; clone_size: NA; v_call: TRBV5-1; cdr3_nt: TGCGCCAGCAGTTGGACACTACTGAACACTGAAGCTTTCTTT; cdr3_aa: CASSWTLLNTEAFF
j_call: TRBJ1-5; d_call: NA; clone_size: NA; v_call: TRBV23-1; cdr3_nt: TGCGCCAGCACTACCAGACAGGACAGTTATAGCAATCAGCCCCAGCATTTT; cdr3_aa: CASTTRQDSYSNQPQHF
j_call: TRBJ1-5; d_call: TRBD1; clone_size: NA; v_call: TRBV7-2; cdr3_nt: TGTGCCAGCAGCGGTCAGACAGGGGCAAATCAGCCCCAGCATTTT; cdr3_aa: CASSGQTGANQPQHF
j_call: TRBJ1-3; d_call: NA; clone_size: NA; v_call: TRBV6-6; cdr3_nt: TGTGCCAGCAAATGGGGTTTCGGACAGTCTGGAAACACCATATATTTT; cdr3_aa: CASKWGFGQSGNTIYF
j_call: TRBJ2-3; d_call: TRBD2; clone_size: NA; v_call: TRBV18; cdr3_nt: TGTGCCAGCTCACCACGAGCTAGCGGAGATACGCAGTATTTT; cdr3_aa: CASSPRASGDTQYF
j_call: TRBJ2-1; d_call: NA; clone_size: many; v_call: TRBV2; cdr3_nt: TGTGCCAGCAGTCGGGACACGGGCGCCTACAATGAGCAGTTCTTC; cdr3_aa: CASSRDTGAYNEQFF
j_call: TRBJ2-2; d_call: TRBD2; clone_size: NA; v_call: TRBV18; cdr3_nt: TGTGCCAGCTCACCACGGACGGGAGGGGCGAACACCGGGGAGCTGTTTTTT; cdr3_aa: CASSPRTGGANTGELFF
j_call: TRBJ1-6; d_call: NA; clone_size: few; v_call: TRBV3-1/TRBV3-2; cdr3_nt: TGTGCCAGCAGCCCCAAACCCGGGAATTCACCCCTCCACTTT; cdr3_aa: CASSPKPGNSPLHF
j_call: TRBJ2-6; d_call: TRBD1; clone_size: NA; v_call: TRBV19; cdr3_nt: TGTGCCAGTAGAAAGACAGGGTTTGGATATGCTCACACTCTGGGGGCCAACGTCCTGACTTTC; cdr3_aa: CASRKTGFGYAHTLGANVLTF
j_call: TRBJ2-5; d_call: TRBD2; clone_size: many; v_call: TRBV19; cdr3_nt: TGTGCCAGTAGTATTAGCGGGAGGGCAGTAGAGACCCAGTACTTC; cdr3_aa: CASSISGRAVETQYF
j_call: TRBJ1-4; d_call: NA; clone_size: few; v_call: TRBV30; cdr3_nt: TGTGCCTGCCGCCCCGGGGGAACTAATGAAAAACTGTTTTTT; cdr3_aa: CACRPGGTNEKLFF
j_call: TRBJ2-7; d_call: NA; clone_size: few; v_call: TRBV10-1; cdr3_nt: TGCGCCAGGAGAGGGTTGAATTGCGAGCAGTACTTC; cdr3_aa: CARRGLNCEQYF
j_call: TRBJ2-5; d_call: TRBD2; clone_size: NA; v_call: TRBV5-1; cdr3_nt: TGCGCCAGCAGCGCTGACCTAGCGGGAGGGATTAGAGAGACCCAGTACTTC; cdr3_aa: CASSADLAGGIRETQYF
j_call: TRBJ2-7; d_call: NA; clone_size: few; v_call: TRBV19; cdr3_nt: TGTGCCAGTAGTATCTACGGGGCAGGGGGGAATTACGAGCAGTACTTC; cdr3_aa: CASSIYGAGGNYEQYF
j_call: TRBJ2-7; d_call: TRBD2; clone_size: NA; v_call: TRBV18; cdr3_nt: TGTGCCAGCTCCCTAGGTAGCGGGGGGCCCTACGAGCAGTACTTC; cdr3_aa: CASSLGSGGPYEQYF
j_call: TRBJ2-1; d_call: NA; clone_size: NA; v_call: TRBV11-1; cdr3_nt: TGTGCCAGCAGCGGGGGCCTGGTGAATGAGCAGTTCTTC; cdr3_aa: CASSGGLVNEQFF
j_call: TRBJ2-2; d_call: NA; clone_size: NA; v_call: TRBV9; cdr3_nt: TGTGCCAGCAGCGTAGAGCCGGGGACCGGGGAGCTGTTTTTT; cdr3_aa: CASSVEPGTGELFF